The rows below give T cell receptor beta chains drawn from one sample of a study of blood T cell repertoires in COVID-19. Sequencing used immunoSEQ multiplex PCR; TCRdb keeps in-frame clones, though not all of them. Here the sample spans 89,000 or so clones, about 90% being singletons. Sequencing used peripheral blood. The receptors were gathered from a middle-aged man with COVID-19, enrolled during active disease. Each CDR3 is given with its conserved first and last residue. Fields, in order: clone size, V gene, J gene, D gene, CDR3 DNA, CDR3 protein. D genes are given only for firm matches. Only part of the rows carry a size: once, few, many, or a class if the clone is expanded.

abundance: once
v_gene: TRBV19
j_gene: TRBJ2-1
d_gene: TRBD2
CDR3nt: TGTGCCAGTAGTGCATTAGGACTAGCGGGGGCTAGAAGCTCCTACAATGAGCAGTTCTTC
CDR3aa: CASSALGLAGARSSYNEQFF

abundance: NA
v_gene: TRBV7-9
j_gene: TRBJ1-2
d_gene: NA
CDR3nt: TGTGCCAGCAGTCCGGTACCCTCTCGGGGCTATGGCTACACCTTC
CDR3aa: CASSPVPSRGYGYTF

abundance: NA
v_gene: TRBV19
j_gene: TRBJ1-2
d_gene: TRBD1
CDR3nt: TGTGCCAGTAGTGTGGCCACAGGGGGTCGAAGCTATGGCTACACCTTC
CDR3aa: CASSVATGGRSYGYTF

abundance: NA
v_gene: TRBV19
j_gene: TRBJ2-3
d_gene: TRBD2
CDR3nt: TGTGCCAGTAGTAATCCTAGGGGACTAGCTAGAGATACGCAGTATTTT
CDR3aa: CASSNPRGLARDTQYF

abundance: NA
v_gene: TRBV4-1
j_gene: TRBJ2-2
d_gene: TRBD2
CDR3nt: TGCGCCAGCAGCCTTAGCGGGGGATTCACCGGGGAGCTGTTTTTT
CDR3aa: CASSLSGGFTGELFF

abundance: NA
v_gene: TRBV29-1
j_gene: TRBJ1-5
d_gene: TRBD1
CDR3nt: TGCAGCGTTGGGGACAGGGGGCGAGGACAGCCCCAGCATTTT
CDR3aa: CSVGDRGRGQPQHF

abundance: NA
v_gene: TRBV4-1
j_gene: TRBJ2-3
d_gene: NA
CDR3nt: TGCGCCAGCAGCTCCCCTACCACTAGAGATACGCAGTATTTT
CDR3aa: CASSSPTTRDTQYF

abundance: NA
v_gene: TRBV15
j_gene: TRBJ1-2
d_gene: NA
CDR3nt: TGTGCCACCAGCAGAGATCGGTTTGCACAGGGAGGGTATGGCTACACCTTC
CDR3aa: CATSRDRFAQGGYGYTF

abundance: NA
v_gene: TRBV7-2
j_gene: TRBJ1-5
d_gene: NA
CDR3nt: TGTGCCAGCAGCCCTAGTTCAGGGTTGAGCAATCAGCCCCAGCATTTT
CDR3aa: CASSPSSGLSNQPQHF

abundance: NA
v_gene: TRBV5-6
j_gene: TRBJ1-3
d_gene: NA
CDR3nt: TGTGCCAGCAGCCCGAAGACCCGACACTCAACCCTCTCTGGAAACACCATATATTTT
CDR3aa: CASSPKTRHSTLSGNTIYF

abundance: NA
v_gene: TRBV9
j_gene: TRBJ2-3
d_gene: TRBD1
CDR3nt: TGTGCCAGCAGCCCCAGGGGACAGGGGGCGATGGATACGCAGTATTTT
CDR3aa: CASSPRGQGAMDTQYF

abundance: NA
v_gene: TRBV2
j_gene: TRBJ1-1
d_gene: NA
CDR3nt: TGTGCCAGCAGTGTGGTCCTAATGAACACTGAAGCTTTCTTT
CDR3aa: CASSVVLMNTEAFF

abundance: once
v_gene: TRBV7-3
j_gene: TRBJ2-2
d_gene: TRBD1
CDR3nt: TGTGCCAGCAGCGCCAGGGACAGGGGGACCGGGGAGCTGTTTTTT
CDR3aa: CASSARDRGTGELFF

abundance: NA
v_gene: TRBV3-1/TRBV3-2
j_gene: TRBJ1-1
d_gene: NA
CDR3nt: TGTGCCAGCAGCCAAGGGACCGGGACAAGGAGACTTGCTTTCTTT
CDR3aa: CASSQGTGTRRLAFF

abundance: NA
v_gene: TRBV28
j_gene: TRBJ1-6
d_gene: TRBD1
CDR3nt: TGTGCCAGCAGTTGGCCCACAGGGGAGGATTCACCCCTCCACTTT
CDR3aa: CASSWPTGEDSPLHF

abundance: once
v_gene: TRBV6-5
j_gene: TRBJ2-7
d_gene: TRBD1
CDR3nt: TGTGCCAGCAGTACGGCCGGGACAGGGGAGTACGAGCAGTACTTC
CDR3aa: CASSTAGTGEYEQYF

abundance: NA
v_gene: TRBV2
j_gene: TRBJ2-5
d_gene: NA
CDR3nt: TGTGCCAGCGGCGGGGTCCAAGAGACCCAGTACTTC
CDR3aa: CASGGVQETQYF

abundance: NA
v_gene: TRBV11-2
j_gene: TRBJ1-1
d_gene: TRBD1
CDR3nt: TGTGCCAGCAGCTTGGATTCGGGACAGTTGAACACTGAAGCTTTCTTT
CDR3aa: CASSLDSGQLNTEAFF

abundance: once
v_gene: TRBV5-1
j_gene: TRBJ2-3
d_gene: TRBD2
CDR3nt: TGCGCCAGCAGCCCCGGCAGCGGGGGGACCTTCCAAGATACGCAGTATTTT
CDR3aa: CASSPGSGGTFQDTQYF

abundance: NA
v_gene: TRBV4-2
j_gene: TRBJ2-3
d_gene: TRBD2
CDR3nt: TGTGCCAGCAGCCAAGACGGGACTAGCGGGTATGATACGCAGTATTTT
CDR3aa: CASSQDGTSGYDTQYF

abundance: NA
v_gene: TRBV12-3/TRBV12-4
j_gene: TRBJ1-5
d_gene: NA
CDR3nt: TGTGCCAGCAGTTTCCCTTATAATCAGCCCCAGCATTTT
CDR3aa: CASSFPYNQPQHF

abundance: NA
v_gene: TRBV9
j_gene: TRBJ2-6
d_gene: TRBD1
CDR3nt: TGTGCCAGCAGCGTCACAGGGGGCGTAAGCTCTGGGGCCAACGTCCTGACTTTC
CDR3aa: CASSVTGGVSSGANVLTF

abundance: once
v_gene: TRBV24-1
j_gene: TRBJ1-1
d_gene: NA
CDR3nt: TGTGCCACCAGTGACGGACACGGGACTGAAGCTTTCTTT
CDR3aa: CATSDGHGTEAFF

abundance: NA
v_gene: TRBV6-2/TRBV6-3
j_gene: TRBJ1-6
d_gene: NA
CDR3nt: TGTGCCAGCAGTACCCGCGGCGGTTCACCCCTCCACTTT
CDR3aa: CASSTRGGSPLHF

abundance: NA
v_gene: TRBV30
j_gene: TRBJ2-2
d_gene: NA
CDR3nt: TGTGCCTGGAGTGTAGGCTCTAGCGACACCGGGGAGCTGTTTTTT
CDR3aa: CAWSVGSSDTGELFF

abundance: NA
v_gene: TRBV18
j_gene: TRBJ1-5
d_gene: NA
CDR3nt: TGTGCCAGCTCTCCCGACGGGGGTGTCTGGGATCAGCCCCAGCATTTT
CDR3aa: CASSPDGGVWDQPQHF

abundance: NA
v_gene: TRBV19
j_gene: TRBJ1-2
d_gene: NA
CDR3nt: TGTGCCAGTAGTATAGTGTCGGGGAACCAGAACTATGGCTACACCTTC
CDR3aa: CASSIVSGNQNYGYTF

abundance: NA
v_gene: TRBV11-2
j_gene: TRBJ1-3
d_gene: TRBD1
CDR3nt: TGTGCCAGCAGCTTAATGGGTGCAGGGGGTTACTCTGGAAACACCATATATTTT
CDR3aa: CASSLMGAGGYSGNTIYF

abundance: NA
v_gene: TRBV18
j_gene: TRBJ1-2
d_gene: NA
CDR3nt: TGTGCCAGCTCGCCCTCCGTCGGGTTTGGCTACACCTTC
CDR3aa: CASSPSVGFGYTF

abundance: NA
v_gene: TRBV7-9
j_gene: TRBJ1-6
d_gene: NA
CDR3nt: TGTGCCAGCAGCTTAGGGCTGGGAGGTGGTTCACCCCTCCACTTT
CDR3aa: CASSLGLGGGSPLHF

abundance: NA
v_gene: TRBV25-1
j_gene: TRBJ1-5
d_gene: NA
CDR3nt: TGTGCCAGCAGTGATCCCGGGAGGGGCAATCAGCCCCAGCATTTT
CDR3aa: CASSDPGRGNQPQHF

abundance: once
v_gene: TRBV9
j_gene: TRBJ2-2
d_gene: TRBD2
CDR3nt: TGTGCCAGCAGCGTAGCTGAAAGCGGGGGTACCGGGGAGCTGTTTTTT
CDR3aa: CASSVAESGGTGELFF

abundance: once
v_gene: TRBV5-6
j_gene: TRBJ1-2
d_gene: TRBD1
CDR3nt: TGTGCCAGCAGCTCCCTCGGGAACAGGGGGGAGAACTATGGCTACACCTTC
CDR3aa: CASSSLGNRGENYGYTF

abundance: NA
v_gene: TRBV6-2/TRBV6-3
j_gene: TRBJ2-5
d_gene: NA
CDR3nt: TGTGCCAGCAGTTACGGCAGCCAAGAGACCCAGTACTTC
CDR3aa: CASSYGSQETQYF

abundance: NA
v_gene: TRBV4-1
j_gene: TRBJ2-1
d_gene: NA
CDR3nt: TGCGCCAGCAGCCAAGGAGGGAGCTCCTACAATGAGCAGTTCTTC
CDR3aa: CASSQGGSSYNEQFF

abundance: NA
v_gene: TRBV2
j_gene: TRBJ1-2
d_gene: NA
CDR3nt: TGTGCCATCGACAGGCGCCGACAAACTTGGTTGAACTATGGCTACACCTTC
CDR3aa: CAIDRRRQTWLNYGYTF

abundance: NA
v_gene: TRBV5-1
j_gene: TRBJ2-1
d_gene: TRBD2
CDR3nt: TGCGCCAGCAGCGTAACTAGCGGTCCCTACAATGAGCAGTTCTTC
CDR3aa: CASSVTSGPYNEQFF

abundance: NA
v_gene: TRBV7-3
j_gene: TRBJ1-4
d_gene: NA
CDR3nt: TGTGCCAGCAGCTCAAAAGGACAGCCGGTCAATGAAAAACTGTTTTTT
CDR3aa: CASSSKGQPVNEKLFF

abundance: NA
v_gene: TRBV7-2
j_gene: TRBJ1-2
d_gene: NA
CDR3nt: TGTGCCAGCAAGAACCCAGGGGCGGACTATGGCTACACCTTC
CDR3aa: CASKNPGADYGYTF

abundance: NA
v_gene: TRBV11-3
j_gene: TRBJ2-1
d_gene: NA
CDR3nt: TGTGCCAGCAGCGCGCGCAGGGGATTTAATGAGCAGTTCTTC
CDR3aa: CASSARRGFNEQFF

abundance: NA
v_gene: TRBV6-7
j_gene: TRBJ2-3
d_gene: TRBD2
CDR3nt: TGTGCCAGCAGTTACGCATGCCTGGCGGGGGAACTCACAGATACGCAGTATTTT
CDR3aa: CASSYACLAGELTDTQYF

abundance: once
v_gene: TRBV7-6
j_gene: TRBJ2-3
d_gene: TRBD2
CDR3nt: TGTGCCAGCAGCAGTAGCGGGGGGGCCTATCATACGCAGTATTTT
CDR3aa: CASSSSGGAYHTQYF

abundance: NA
v_gene: TRBV4-1
j_gene: TRBJ1-1
d_gene: TRBD1
CDR3nt: TGCGCCAGCAGCCAAGGAGCACCCGGACAGGGGATCACTGAAGCTTTCTTT
CDR3aa: CASSQGAPGQGITEAFF

abundance: once
v_gene: TRBV24-1
j_gene: TRBJ1-2
d_gene: NA
CDR3nt: TGTGCCACCAGTGACCCACCCGGCAGGCAAATCTATGGCTACACCTTC
CDR3aa: CATSDPPGRQIYGYTF

abundance: NA
v_gene: TRBV9
j_gene: TRBJ1-2
d_gene: NA
CDR3nt: TGTGCCAGCAGCACCCCGGGGGTACCTAACTATGGCTACACCTTC
CDR3aa: CASSTPGVPNYGYTF

abundance: NA
v_gene: TRBV5-1
j_gene: TRBJ2-1
d_gene: TRBD2
CDR3nt: TGCGCCAGCAGCTTGACGGTCTCTAGCGGGGGGGCCGGGGTCTACAATGAGCAGTTCTTC
CDR3aa: CASSLTVSSGGAGVYNEQFF

abundance: NA
v_gene: TRBV6-1
j_gene: TRBJ2-7
d_gene: NA
CDR3nt: TGTGCCAGCAGTGAAGGAAGGACTACGAAAGAGCAGTACTTC
CDR3aa: CASSEGRTTKEQYF

abundance: NA
v_gene: TRBV19
j_gene: TRBJ1-6
d_gene: NA
CDR3nt: TGTGCCAGTAGTAGTAGAAATTCACCCCTCCACTTT
CDR3aa: CASSSRNSPLHF

abundance: once
v_gene: TRBV6-6
j_gene: TRBJ2-2
d_gene: NA
CDR3nt: TGTGCCAGCGAGGGGGACACCGGGGAGCTGTTTTTT
CDR3aa: CASEGDTGELFF

abundance: NA
v_gene: TRBV21-1
j_gene: TRBJ2-5
d_gene: NA
CDR3nt: TGTGCCAGGATGACAGGGATCTGCGGAGAGACCCAGTACTTC
CDR3aa: CARMTGICGETQYF

abundance: NA
v_gene: TRBV2
j_gene: TRBJ1-1
d_gene: NA
CDR3nt: TGTGCCAGCATGGCCGGGGAAAGGGATCGAGCTTTCTTT
CDR3aa: CASMAGERDRAFF

abundance: NA
v_gene: TRBV28
j_gene: TRBJ1-1
d_gene: NA
CDR3nt: TGTGCCAGCAGTTTACCAGAGAGGCAGGGGTCTAAAACTGAAGCTTTCTTT
CDR3aa: CASSLPERQGSKTEAFF

abundance: NA
v_gene: TRBV5-5
j_gene: TRBJ1-3
d_gene: NA
CDR3nt: TGTGCCAGCAGCTTCGATCAGGGCGCTGGAAACACCATATATTTT
CDR3aa: CASSFDQGAGNTIYF

abundance: NA
v_gene: TRBV5-6
j_gene: TRBJ2-1
d_gene: NA
CDR3nt: TGTGCCAGCAGCTTGGACAGGGTAAATGAGCAGTTCTTC
CDR3aa: CASSLDRVNEQFF

abundance: NA
v_gene: TRBV28
j_gene: TRBJ2-7
d_gene: NA
CDR3nt: TGTGCCAGCAGTGAGAACAGGGTATCCTACGAGCAGTACTTC
CDR3aa: CASSENRVSYEQYF

abundance: few
v_gene: TRBV4-3
j_gene: TRBJ1-4
d_gene: TRBD1
CDR3nt: TGCGCCAGCAGCCAAGCTACAGGGGGCGGGAGTGAAAAACTGTTTTTT
CDR3aa: CASSQATGGGSEKLFF

abundance: NA
v_gene: TRBV7-2
j_gene: TRBJ2-7
d_gene: TRBD1
CDR3nt: TGTGCCAGCAGCTTAGCCGGGACAGGGGCGCCCTACGAGCAGTACTTC
CDR3aa: CASSLAGTGAPYEQYF